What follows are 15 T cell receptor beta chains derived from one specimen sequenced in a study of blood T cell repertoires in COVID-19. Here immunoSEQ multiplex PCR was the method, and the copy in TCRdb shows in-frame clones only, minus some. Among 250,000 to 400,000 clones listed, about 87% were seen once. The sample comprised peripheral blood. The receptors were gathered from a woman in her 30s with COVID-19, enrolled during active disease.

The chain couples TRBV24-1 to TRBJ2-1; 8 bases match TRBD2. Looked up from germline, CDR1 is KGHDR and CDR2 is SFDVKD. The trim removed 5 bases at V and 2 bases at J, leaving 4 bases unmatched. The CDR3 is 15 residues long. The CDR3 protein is CATSGWRGAYNEQFF. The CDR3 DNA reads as TGTGCCACCAGTGGGTGGCGGGGGGCCTACAATGAGCAGTTCTTC.

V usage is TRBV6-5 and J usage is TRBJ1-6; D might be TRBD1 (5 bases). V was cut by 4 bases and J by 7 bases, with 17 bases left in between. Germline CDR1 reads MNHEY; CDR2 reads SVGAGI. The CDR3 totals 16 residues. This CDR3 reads CASSFPPRGTNSPLHF. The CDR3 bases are TGTGCCAGCAGTTTCCCTCCCCGGGGGACCAATTCACCCCTCCACTTT.

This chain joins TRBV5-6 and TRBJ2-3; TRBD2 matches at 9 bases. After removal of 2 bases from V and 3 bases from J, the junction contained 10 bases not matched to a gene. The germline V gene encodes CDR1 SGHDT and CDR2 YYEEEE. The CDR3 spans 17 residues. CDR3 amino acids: CASSFLVSGGGTDTQYF. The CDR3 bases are TGTGCCAGCAGCTTTTTGGTTAGCGGGGGTGGGACAGATACGCAGTATTTT.

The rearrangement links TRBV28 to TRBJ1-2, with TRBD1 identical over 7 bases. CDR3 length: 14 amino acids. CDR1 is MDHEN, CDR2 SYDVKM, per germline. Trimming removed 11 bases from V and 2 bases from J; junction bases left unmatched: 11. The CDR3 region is CAGGGRGLNYGYTF. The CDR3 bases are TGTGCCGGAGGGGGCCGGGGCTTGAACTATGGCTACACCTTC.

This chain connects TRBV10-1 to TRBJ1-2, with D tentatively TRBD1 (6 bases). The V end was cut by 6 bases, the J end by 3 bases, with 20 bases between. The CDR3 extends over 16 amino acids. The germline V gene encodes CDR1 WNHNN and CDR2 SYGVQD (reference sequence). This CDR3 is CASRITNTDRHYGYTF. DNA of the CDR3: TGCGCCAGCAGGATCACGAATACTGACAGGCACTATGGCTACACCTTC.

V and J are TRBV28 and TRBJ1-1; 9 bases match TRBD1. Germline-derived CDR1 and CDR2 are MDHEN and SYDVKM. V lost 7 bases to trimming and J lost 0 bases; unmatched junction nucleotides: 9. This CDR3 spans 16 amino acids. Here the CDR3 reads CASTGTGPNLNTEAFF. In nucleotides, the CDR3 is TGTGCCAGCACGGGGACAGGGCCAAACCTGAACACTGAAGCTTTCTTT. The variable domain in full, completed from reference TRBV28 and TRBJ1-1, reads DVKVTQSSRYLVKRTGEKVFLECVQDMDHENMFWYRQDPGLGLRLIYFSYDVKMKEKGDIPEGYSVSREKKERFSLILESASTNQTSMYLCASTGTGPNLNTEAFFGQGTRLTVV.

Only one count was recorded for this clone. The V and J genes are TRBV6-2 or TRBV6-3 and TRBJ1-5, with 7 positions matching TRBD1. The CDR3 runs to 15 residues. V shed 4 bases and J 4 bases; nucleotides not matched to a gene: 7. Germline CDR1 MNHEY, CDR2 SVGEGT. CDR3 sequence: CASSSSGTENQPQHF. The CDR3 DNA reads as TGTGCCAGCAGTTCCTCAGGGACAGAAAATCAGCCCCAGCATTTT.

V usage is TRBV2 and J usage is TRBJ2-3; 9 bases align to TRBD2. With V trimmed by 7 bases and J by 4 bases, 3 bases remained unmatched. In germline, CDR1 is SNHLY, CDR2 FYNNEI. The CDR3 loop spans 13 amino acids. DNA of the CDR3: TGTGCCAGCATGGGACTAGCCCCAGATACGCAGTATTTT. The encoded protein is CASMGLAPDTQYF.

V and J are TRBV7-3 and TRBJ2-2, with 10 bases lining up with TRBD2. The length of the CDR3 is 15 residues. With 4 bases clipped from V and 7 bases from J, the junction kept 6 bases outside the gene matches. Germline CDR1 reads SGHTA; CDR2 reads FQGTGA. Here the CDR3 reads CASSYTGTSVGELFF. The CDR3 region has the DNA TGTGCCAGCAGCTACACCGGGACTAGCGTCGGGGAGCTGTTTTTT.

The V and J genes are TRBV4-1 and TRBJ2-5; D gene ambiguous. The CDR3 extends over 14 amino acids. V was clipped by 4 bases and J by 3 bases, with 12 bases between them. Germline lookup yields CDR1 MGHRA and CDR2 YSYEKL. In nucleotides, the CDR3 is TGCGCCAGCAGCCGTGATGGGCAGAAAGAGACCCAGTACTTC. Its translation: CASSRDGQKETQYF.

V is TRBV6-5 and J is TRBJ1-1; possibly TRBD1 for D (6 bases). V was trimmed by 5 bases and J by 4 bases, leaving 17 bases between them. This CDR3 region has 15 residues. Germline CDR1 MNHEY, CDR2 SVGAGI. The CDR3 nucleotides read TGTGCCAGCAGTCAGTCTCAGGGGATTGGCACTGAAGCTTTCTTT. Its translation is CASSQSQGIGTEAFF.

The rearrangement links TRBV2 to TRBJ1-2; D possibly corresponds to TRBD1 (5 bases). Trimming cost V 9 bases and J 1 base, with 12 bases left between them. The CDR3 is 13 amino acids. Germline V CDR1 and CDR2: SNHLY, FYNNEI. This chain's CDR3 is CARSTDSNYGYTF. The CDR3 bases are TGTGCCAGAAGCACCGACAGTAACTATGGCTACACCTTC.

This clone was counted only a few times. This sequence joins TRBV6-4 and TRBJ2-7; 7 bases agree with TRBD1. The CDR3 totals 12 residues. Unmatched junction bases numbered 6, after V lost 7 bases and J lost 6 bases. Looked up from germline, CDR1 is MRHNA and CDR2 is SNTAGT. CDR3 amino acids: CASTRGKGEQYF. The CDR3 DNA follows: TGTGCCAGCACCAGGGGGAAAGGCGAGCAGTACTTC.

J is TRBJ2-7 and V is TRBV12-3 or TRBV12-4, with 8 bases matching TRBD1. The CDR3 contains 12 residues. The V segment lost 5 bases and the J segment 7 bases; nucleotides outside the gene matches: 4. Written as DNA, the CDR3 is TGTGCCAGCAGTCGACAGGGGTGGGAGCAGTACTTC. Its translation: CASSRQGWEQYF.

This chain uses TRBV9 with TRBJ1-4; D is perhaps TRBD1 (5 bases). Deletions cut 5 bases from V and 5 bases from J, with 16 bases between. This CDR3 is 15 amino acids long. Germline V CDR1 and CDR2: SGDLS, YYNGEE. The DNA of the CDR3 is TGTGCCAGCAGTGAGCGGGGGGTGATCAATGAAAAACTGTTTTTT. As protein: CASSERGVINEKLFF. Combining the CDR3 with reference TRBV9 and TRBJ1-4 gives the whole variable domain DSGVTQTPKHLITATGQRVTLRCSPRSGDLSVYWYQQSLDQGLQFLIQYYNGEERAKGNILERFSAQQFPDLHSELNLSSLELGDSALYFCASSERGVINEKLFFGSGTQLSVL.